This T cell receptor (beta chain) derives from a study of shared clonotypes between healthy human individuals. This clone was detected a few times. Replicate PCRs run on sorted subsets employed approximately 0.2 ug DNA, 25,000 to 35,000 T cell genomes. TCRdb keeps only in-frame clones here, not all; method: immunoSEQ multiplex PCR. The data contain 2.5 million or so clones, roughly 92% of them singletons. The material sequenced was naive CD4+ T cells sorted from blood. Subset denoted: CD45RA+ positively selected. The sequence came from a man aged 18 to 30 in good health.

CDR3 region: CAWRELVGTEAFF. DNA of the CDR3: TGTGCCTGGAGAGAGTTGGTCGGAACTGAAGCTTTCTTT. The chain recombines TRBV30 with TRBJ1-1; D unresolved. The CDR3 spans 13 residues. V shed 3 bases and J shed 5 bases, with 13 bases lying between them. CDR1 is GTSNPN, CDR2 SVGIG, per germline (reference sequence).